A single sample is the source of the 19 T cell receptor beta chains below, sequenced in a study of blood T cell repertoires in COVID-19. Generated by immunoSEQ multiplex PCR, the TCRdb table keeps only in-frame clones and is missing some. The table includes approximately 40,000 clones, over 75% detected once. The sample taken for sequencing was peripheral blood. Every receptor here comes from a human donor in a cohort sampled during active COVID-19.

This clone was seen a handful of times. V and J are TRBV18 and TRBJ2-2, with D perhaps matching TRBD1 (6 bases). This CDR3 spans 16 amino acids. Germline lookup yields CDR1 KGHSH and CDR2 LQKENI. The V gene lost 3 bases and the J gene lost 0 bases, with 11 bases spanning the gap. CDR3 sequence: CASSPRGQANTGELFF. CDR3 DNA sequence: TGTGCCAGCTCACCCAGGGGACAAGCGAACACCGGGGAGCTGTTTTTT.

V is TRBV10-1 and J is TRBJ2-1, with TRBD1 matching 8 bases. Looked up from germline, CDR1 is WNHNN and CDR2 is SYGVQD (reference sequence). CDR3 size: 14 residues. V lost 3 bases and J lost 8; bases outside the gene matches: 6. CDR3: CASSDPGQGYEQFF. The CDR3 DNA reads as TGCGCCAGCAGTGACCCCGGACAGGGCTATGAGCAGTTCTTC.

This clone was observed a single time. V usage is TRBV7-8 and J usage is TRBJ1-4; the D gene is possibly TRBD1 (5 bases). Germline CDR1 SGHVS, CDR2 FQNEAQ. The length of the CDR3 is 15 residues. Trimming took off 6 bases at V and 5 bases at J, with 16 bases between the two ends. The chain's CDR3 is CASRVGNTGNEKLFF. The CDR3 nucleotides are TGTGCCAGCAGGGTAGGGAATACAGGAAATGAAAAACTGTTTTTT.

DNA of the CDR3: TGTGCCAGCAGCAAAGACGAGTACAGGGCTAATGAAAAACTGTTTTTT. It translates to CASSKDEYRANEKLFF. The chain employs TRBV21-1 and TRBJ1-4; the table calls TRBD1, which could not be checked here. TRBV21-1 has pseudogene status. CDR3 length equals 16 residues.

The genes are TRBV6-5 and TRBJ1-4; 9 bases line up with TRBD1. The V and J ends lost 6 bases and 7 bases, in that order; junction bases with no gene match: 3. CDR1 and CDR2 from the germline V gene are MNHEY and SVGAGI. The CDR3 has 13 residues. In DNA, the CDR3 is TGTGCCAGCAGGGACAGGGGTATTGAAAAACTGTTTTTT. It codes for CASRDRGIEKLFF.

This clone was detected a few times. CDR3 coding DNA: TGCGCCAGCAGTGAGAGGGTAGCGGACGACAATGAGCAGTTCTTC. It codes for CASSERVADDNEQFF. The chain couples TRBV10-1 to TRBJ2-1, with D perhaps matching TRBD2 (6 bases). V was cut by 2 bases and J by 5 bases, with 13 bases left in between. CDR3 length: 15 residues. CDR1 WNHNN and CDR2 SYGVQD come from the germline V gene (reference sequence).

A note on this clone: Sequence at one end of the junction differs from germline and may be a read error. The chain joins TRBV11-2 to TRBJ2-1, with 7 bases matching TRBD1. CDR3 length: 15 residues. CDR1 is SGHAT, CDR2 FQNNGV, per germline. The CDR3 DNA reads as TGTGCCAGCAGCATAGAGACAGGGACCTACAATGAGCAGTTCTTC. Translation: CASSIETGTYNEQFF.

V and J are TRBV30 and TRBJ1-4, with unresolved D. CDR3 size: 14 residues. Between the trimmed V and J ends, which lost 1 base and 5 bases, there was a span of 11 bases. From germline, CDR1 is GTSNPN and CDR2 SVGIG (reference sequence). The CDR3 reads CAWSEEVHNEKLFF. In nucleotides, the CDR3 is TGTGCCTGGAGTGAAGAGGTCCACAATGAAAAACTGTTTTTT. The variable domain in full, with the rest retrieved from reference TRBV30 and TRBJ1-4, is SQTIHQWPATLVQPVGSPLSLECTVEGTSNPNLYWYRQAAGRGLQLLFYSVGIGQISSEVPQNLSASRPQDRQFILSSKKLLLSDSGFYLCAWSEEVHNEKLFFGSGTQLSVL.

This chain joins TRBV7-8 and TRBJ2-1; 7 positions agree with TRBD1. The CDR3 loop spans 14 amino acids. Trimming cost V 1 base and J 5 bases; bases outside gene matches: 2. Per the germline V gene, CDR1 is SGHVS and CDR2 is FQNEAQ. DNA for the CDR3: TGTGCCAGCAGCTTAGGGGGGACAGACAATGAGCAGTTCTTC. Amino acid sequence: CASSLGGTDNEQFF.

The chain couples TRBV19 to TRBJ1-2; possible D gene TRBD1, 5 bases. The CDR3 has 13 amino acids. V lost 7 bases to trimming and J lost 4 bases, with 13 bases between them. Per germline, CDR1 LNHDA and CDR2 SQIVND (reference sequence). CDR3: CASNDRGFYGYTF. The CDR3 nucleotides are TGTGCCAGTAATGACAGAGGCTTCTATGGCTACACCTTC.

The chain couples TRBV6-5 to TRBJ2-1; 7 nucleotides agree with TRBD1. The CDR3 loop spans 11 amino acids. With V trimmed by 8 bases and J by 14 bases, 9 bases remained unmatched. CDR1 is MNHEY and CDR2 is SVGAGI in the germline V gene. Written as DNA, the CDR3 is TGTGCCAGCCGGGACAGCGAAGGGGAGTTCTTC. Translating it yields CASRDSEGEFF.

The chain links TRBV28 to TRBJ2-1, with 10 nucleotides matching TRBD2. The germline CDR1 and CDR2 sequences are MDHEN and SYDVKM. J gave up 5 bases and V 6 bases, and 4 bases lay outside the gene matches. The CDR3 has 14 amino acids. CDR3 bases: TGTGCCAGCAGAACTAGCGGGGCAAACAATGAGCAGTTCTTC. Translation: CASRTSGANNEQFF.

J is TRBJ1-2 and V is TRBV13, with a tentative D call TRBD1 (6 bases). Per the germline V gene, CDR1 is PRHDT and CDR2 is FYEKMQ (reference sequence). The CDR3 has 14 amino acids. Deletions cut 2 bases from V and 10 bases from J, with 17 bases between. The CDR3 is CASSLWGLDSLYTF. The CDR3 nucleotides are TGTGCCAGCAGCTTATGGGGTTTGGACAGTCTCTACACCTTC.

The chain has TRBV15 and TRBJ2-3, with D hard to call. The germline gives CDR1 LNHNV, CDR2 YYDKDF (reference sequence). V lost 2 bases and J 5 bases, leaving 14 bases between the germline ends. The CDR3 consists of 15 residues. CDR3 residues: CATSRLRSPKDTQYF. The CDR3 DNA follows: TGTGCCACCAGCAGACTACGATCCCCGAAAGATACGCAGTATTTT. Together with reference TRBV15 and TRBJ2-3, the CDR3 gives the full variable domain: DAMVIQNPRYQVTQFGKPVTLSCSQTLNHNVMYWYQQKSSQAPKLLFHYYDKDFNNEADTPDNFQSRRPNTSFCFLDIRSPGLGDTAMYLCATSRLRSPKDTQYFGPGTRLTVL.

The chain combines TRBV4-1 with TRBJ2-1, with TRBD1 identical over 9 bases. With 6 bases clipped from V and 4 bases from J, the junction kept 13 bases outside the gene matches. Germline V CDR1 and CDR2: MGHRA, YSYEKL. CDR3 length: 17 amino acids. CDR3 nucleotide sequence: TGCGCCAGCAGACTACACGAAACAGGGGGCGAATACAATGAGCAGTTCTTC. It specifies CASRLHETGGEYNEQFF.

The chain combines TRBV28 with TRBJ1-6; D is perhaps TRBD1 (5 bases). This CDR3 is built from 14 residues. V was trimmed by 6 bases and J by 8 bases, leaving 14 bases between them. Germline CDR1 MDHEN, CDR2 SYDVKM. Here the CDR3 reads CASSRARVDSPLHF. Written as DNA, the CDR3 is TGTGCCAGCAGCCGGGCCAGGGTTGATTCACCCCTCCACTTT.

For the CDR3, the DNA is TGCAGCGTTGCCGACAGGGGGCTGATCACTGAAGCTTTCTTT. This codes for CSVADRGLITEAFF. The chain recombines TRBV29-1 with TRBJ1-1; 10 nucleotides align to TRBD1. CDR3 length: 14 residues. CDR1 is SQVTM and CDR2 is ANQGSEA in the germline V gene. V was clipped by 4 bases and J by 4 bases; unmatched bases: 6.

V and J are TRBV28 and TRBJ1-5, with D possibly being TRBD1 (5 bases). Germline assignment: CDR1 MDHEN and CDR2 SYDVKM. This CDR3 has 16 amino acids. Trimming stripped 5 bases from V and 7 bases from J, with 21 bases between. The CDR3 protein is CASSLIWDFRGQPQHF. In nucleotides, the CDR3 is TGTGCCAGCAGTCTGATATGGGACTTTCGAGGGCAGCCCCAGCATTTT.

The rearrangement joins TRBV28 to TRBJ1-2; 7 nucleotides match TRBD1. Germline V gene lookup returns CDR1 MDHEN and CDR2 SYDVKM. There are 16 residues in the CDR3. Germline trimming cut 6 bases from V and 4 bases from J; bases unmatched to any gene: 14. The CDR3 DNA follows: TGTGCCAGCAGAGTCATAGGGGGCGCCGAAGGCTATGGCTACACCTTC. This encodes CASRVIGGAEGYGYTF.